A selection of T cell receptor beta chains follows, all from one sample in a study of kidney transplant recipient with SARS-CoV-2 infection. TCRdb re-called the reads through MiXCR, storing one row per CDR3 protein. This sample has roughly 250,000 distinct CDR3 sequences, with under 30% found just once. The sample consisted of a blood sample, taken at baseline and on day 111 from a kidney transplant recipient. The receptors derive from a young adult male patient who had COVID-19 and was a kidney transplant recipient. Some T cells may arise from the graft donor. The CDR3 runs from the conserved cysteine through the conserved F or W. A D gene is named only where the DNA matches it firmly. Rows may omit the clone size; those that give it use once, few, many or a size class.

.	TRBV24-1	TRBJ1-2	many	TGTGCCACCAGTCACACTGCTAGTACCAGAAAGACCTATGGCTACACCTTC	CATSHTASTRKTYGYTF
.	TRBV5-5	TRBJ1-2	many	TGTGCCAGCGCTTATGGTGTCTCGCGAAAGACCTATGGCTACACCTTC	CASAYGVSRKTYGYTF
TRBD1	TRBV9	TRBJ1-6	.	TGTGCCAGCAGCGGCGGGACAGCGTTTACCTCCCTCCACTTT	CASSGGTAFTSLHF
.	TRBV20-1	TRBJ2-1	few	TGCAGTGCTAGTCAGGGATGGGACTACAATGAGCAGTTCTTC	CSASQGWDYNEQFF
TRBD1	TRBV5-1	TRBJ2-5	few	TGCGCCAGCAGCTTGGCCGTGACAGGGCCGGAGACCCAGTACTTC	CASSLAVTGPETQYF
.	TRBV7-9	TRBJ2-2	many	TGTGCCAGCAGCTTACCACCAGACACCGGGGAGCTGTTTTTT	CASSLPPDTGELFF
TRBD1	TRBV14	TRBJ1-2	many	TGTGCCAGCAGCCATCAGGGGGTTGGCTACACCTTC	CASSHQGVGYTF
.	TRBV15	TRBJ1-2	many	TGTGCCACCAGCTTCCTTGAAAGGTGTGGAAAGACCTATGGCTACACCTTC	CATSFLERCGKTYGYTF
.	TRBV9	TRBJ1-5	many	TGTGCCAGCAGCGTGGGGGCGGGGGAGTTAAACAATCAGCCCCAGCATTTT	CASSVGAGELNNQPQHF
TRBD1	TRBV5-1	TRBJ2-3	few	TGCGCCAGCAGCCACGACAGGGGCACAGATACGCAGTATTTT	CASSHDRGTDTQYF
.	TRBV11-3	TRBJ1-2	.	TGTGCCAGCAGCACCTTTTACGATCTCGGAAAGACCTATGGCTACACCTTC	CASSTFYDLGKTYGYTF
.	TRBV4-3	TRBJ1-2	many	TGCGCCAGCAGCATCCCACCAGGACGTCGAAAGACCTATGGCTACACCTTC	CASSIPPGRRKTYGYTF
.	TRBV4-1	TRBJ1-5	.	TGCGCCGGCGGCCGCATGAGGGACCAGCCCCAGCATTTT	CAGGRMRDQPQHF
.	TRBV7-6	TRBJ1-2	many	TGTGCCAGCAGCCTTGGTTATGAATCTCGAAAGACCTATGGCTACACCTTC	CASSLGYESRKTYGYTF